A selection of T cell receptor beta chains follows, all from one sample in a study of blood T cell repertoires in COVID-19. Profiled with immunoSEQ multiplex PCR; TCRdb holds only in-frame clones, not every one. The sample lists about 220,000 clones, about 88% seen once, with around 2.7% in the top ten. What was sequenced was PBMCs or T cells enriched from blood (not recorded which). These receptors were collected from a woman aged 25 to 39 who had recovered from COVID-19. Both conserved end residues are part of each CDR3. D genes are given only for firm matches. Expanded clones are given a class, and other clones once, few, many or no size at all.

D gene,V gene,clone size,J gene,CDR3 protein,CDR3 DNA
.,TRBV5-1,.,TRBJ1-5,CASSLSSFVTYCNQPQHF,TGCGCCAGCAGCTTGTCAAGTTTCGTCACCTACTGCAATCAGCCCCAGCATTTT
TRBD2,TRBV6-2/TRBV6-3,.,TRBJ2-7,CASSYGGVNFSYEQYF,TGTGCCAGCAGTTACGGGGGGGTCAACTTCTCCTACGAGCAGTACTTC
.,TRBV4-2,.,TRBJ2-1,CASSYGIFESSYNEQFF,TGTGCCAGCAGCTATGGTATTTTCGAGAGCTCCTACAATGAGCAGTTCTTC
TRBD1,TRBV24-1,.,TRBJ2-3,CATSTAGGSWVPGTDTQYF,TGTGCCACCAGTACCGCAGGGGGCTCTTGGGTGCCTGGCACAGATACGCAGTATTTT
.,TRBV5-3,.,TRBJ2-7,CARSYSYEQYF,TGTGCCAGAAGCTATAGCTACGAGCAGTACTTC
.,TRBV27,.,TRBJ2-1,CASSPPSSYNEQFF,TGTGCCAGCAGTCCCCCGAGCTCCTACAATGAGCAGTTCTTC
TRBD1,TRBV13,many,TRBJ2-7,CASSGTGGEQYF,TGTGCCAGCAGCGGGACAGGGGGCGAGCAGTACTTC
.,TRBV4-1,.,TRBJ1-1,CASSQDWTSTEAFF,TGCGCCAGCAGCCAAGATTGGACAAGCACTGAAGCTTTCTTT
.,TRBV6-5,.,TRBJ2-1,CASSFQGVPFF,TGTGCCAGCAGTTTCCAAGGAGTGCCGTTCTTC
TRBD1,TRBV9,.,TRBJ1-5,CASSPTGEGQPQHF,TGTGCCAGCAGCCCGACAGGGGAGGGTCAGCCCCAGCATTTT